What follows is one T cell receptor beta chain and its context. This entry is derived from a study of monozygotic twins with inflammatory bowel disease. The UMIs carried a 6-nucleotide sample barcode, and they were added by template switching. TCRdb reanalyzed the 5' RACE reads, giving one entry per CDR3 protein sequence and no DNA. This table lists over 150,000 distinct CDR3 sequences. The CDR3 is made up of 14 amino acids. CDR1 is DFQATT and CDR2 is SNEGSKA in the germline V gene (reference sequence). The material sequenced was blood. The chain has TRBV20-1 and TRBJ1-1. The receptor's source is a human donor with ulcerative colitis or Crohn's disease, or a healthy co-twin of an affected twin (not recorded which). Here the CDR3 reads CSARDLPVNTEAFF.